The text below deals with one T cell receptor (beta chain). Antigen: not known. With 0 bases clipped from V and 4 bases from J, the junction kept 12 bases outside the gene matches. This CDR3 contains 18 residues. Germline CDR1 is MNHNS and CDR2 is SASEGT. Treatment in this sample: approximately 10-day PBMC culture with coronavirus spike peptide pools or control peptides (ViraFEST assay). Fresh IL-2 medium was used to replace half of the medium on days 3 and 7. This sample is part of a study of vaccination and CD4 T cells after COVID-19. Overall study: For control cultures, the treatment was a CEFX pool, an HIV-1 Nef pool, or no peptide.

With the Oncomine TCR Beta short-read assay, DNA from cultured CD4+ T cells was sequenced. Genomic DNA was isolated from cultured CD4+ T cells. TCRdb re-called the PCR reads with MiXCR, one entry per CDR3 protein. The sample holds about 12,000 distinct CDR3 sequences, 76% seen once. Sequenced: CD4+ T cells from blood, cultured in vitro. The source of this sequence is a human donor who had recovered from COVID-19. The chain has TRBV6-1 and TRBJ2-5, with 9 bases identical to TRBD1. The CDR3 region is CASSEALWDRERSETQYF. As DNA, the CDR3 is TGTGCCAGCAGTGAAGCTCTGTGGGACAGGGAGAGGTCAGAGACCCAGTACTTC.